Shown below are 31 T cell receptor beta chains from a single sample sequenced in a study of T-cell memory formation after mild COVID-19. In TCRdb, the 5' RACE reads were re-called with MiXCR into one record per CDR3 protein. The sample gives around 180,000 distinct CDR3 sequences, roughly 17% of which show up once; approximately 2.1% is in the top ten. Sequencing was carried out using PBMCs or a T cell subset sorted from them (not recorded which). All receptors derive from an adult woman who had mild COVID-19 (a few samples of this study predate the infection). Cell type and time point are not known.

The rearrangement uses TRBV7-8 and TRBJ2-3, with D possibly TRBD2 on 6 matching bases. The CDR3 covers 17 residues. Deletions cut 5 bases from V and 2 bases from J, with 20 bases between. Per germline, CDR1 SGHVS and CDR2 FQNEAQ. CDR3 loop: CASSQTDGLPDTDTQYF. CDR3 in DNA: TGTGCCAGCAGCCAGACCGACGGACTACCCGACACAGATACGCAGTATTTT.

The rearrangement uses TRBV5-1 and TRBJ2-1, with a tentative D call TRBD2 (5 bases). The CDR3 consists of 17 residues. Germline V CDR1 and CDR2: SGHRS, YFSETQ. V lost 6 bases to trimming and J lost 2 bases, with 21 bases between them. CDR3 nucleotides: TGCGCCAGCACCGAGCCCTCGCGGGCTCCAACCTACAATGAGCAGTTCTTC. It encodes CASTEPSRAPTYNEQFF.

This clonotype turned up a few times. The chain has TRBV5-1 and TRBJ2-6; perhaps TRBD2 as D (6 bases). This CDR3 is built from 16 residues. With 6 bases removed from V and 0 bases from J, the gap between germline ends came to 13 bases. Germline V CDR1 and CDR2: SGHRS, YFSETQ. CDR3 DNA sequence: TGCGCCAGCACACCGGGACTCAGCTCTGGGGCCAACGTCCTGACTTTC. This codes for CASTPGLSSGANVLTF.

V gene TRBV30 combines with J gene TRBJ2-1; 8 bases align to TRBD1. This CDR3 is built from 18 residues. Germline assignment: CDR1 GTSNPN and CDR2 SVGIG (reference sequence). V lost 4 bases and J lost 0; bases outside the gene matches: 14. The CDR3 sequence is CAWKPGQAASRSYNEQFF. In nucleotides, the CDR3 is TGTGCCTGGAAACCGGGACAGGCCGCCTCCCGCTCCTACAATGAGCAGTTCTTC.

The rearrangement uses TRBV24-1 and TRBJ1-1; 7 bases fit TRBD1. The V and J ends lost 5 bases and 1 base, in that order; junction bases with no gene match: 3. Germline values: CDR1 KGHDR, CDR2 SFDVKD. The CDR3 length is 14 residues. In DNA, the CDR3 is TGTGCCACCAGTGGGGACAGCACGAACACTGAAGCTTTCTTT. This translates into CATSGDSTNTEAFF.

This clonotype was detected only a few times. The chain employs TRBV7-6 and TRBJ2-7; the match to TRBD1 covers 8 bases. Germline assignment: CDR1 SGHVS and CDR2 FNYEAQ. This CDR3 spans 16 amino acids. V shed 0 bases, J shed 6 bases, and the junction held 10 bases outside the gene matches. CDR3 residues: CASSLAYGQGGGEQYF. CDR3 DNA sequence: TGTGCCAGCAGCTTAGCGTACGGACAGGGTGGAGGCGAGCAGTACTTC.

This clonotype turned up a few times. V gene TRBV12-3 or TRBV12-4 combines with J gene TRBJ1-1; D gene ambiguous. This CDR3 has 14 amino acids. V was shortened by 4 bases and J by 0 bases, with 9 bases between the two germline ends. Here the CDR3 DNA reads TGTGCCAGCAGTTGGTACTCCATGAACACTGAAGCTTTCTTT. This translates into CASSWYSMNTEAFF.

The chain uses TRBV12-3 or TRBV12-4 and TRBJ1-2; 9 bases map to TRBD1. V shed 7 bases, J shed 7 bases, and the junction held 7 bases outside the gene matches. The CDR3 spans 13 residues. CDR3 bases: TGTGCCAGCACCCCCCTGGACAGGGGTGGCTACACCTTC. Encoded protein: CASTPLDRGGYTF.

This clonotype was detected only a few times. V usage is TRBV27 and J usage is TRBJ1-6; a weak D match, TRBD1 (5 bases). The CDR3 is made up of 16 amino acids. V was clipped by 5 bases and J by 4 bases, with 15 bases between them. From germline, CDR1 is MNHEY and CDR2 SMNVEV (reference sequence). This CDR3 is CASSRRGVTYNSPLHF. CDR3 nucleotides: TGTGCCAGCAGTCGCCGGGGGGTTACTTATAATTCACCCCTCCACTTT.

This clonotype was observed at least ten times. One end of the junction is discordant with germline, which a read error may explain. The V gene is TRBV25-1, the J gene TRBJ2-7; D possibly uses TRBD1 or TRBD2 (6 bases each). The CDR3 loop spans 12 amino acids. The germline CDR1 and CDR2 sequences are MGHDK and SYGVNS. Here the CDR3 reads CASSGSLGGLNF. The CDR3 nucleotides are TGTGCCAGCAGTGGTTCGTTGGGGGGCTTGAACTTC.

This sequence joins TRBV5-1 and TRBJ2-1; 8 bases match TRBD2. Losses at the gene ends were 0 bases for V and 4 bases for J; bases not matched to a gene: 6. Germline CDR1 and CDR2: SGHRS and YFSETQ. The CDR3 is 16 residues long. This CDR3 is CASSLVGSGTYNEQFF. As DNA, the CDR3 is TGCGCCAGCAGCTTGGTGGGTAGCGGGACATACAATGAGCAGTTCTTC.

The chain recombines TRBV6-1 with TRBJ1-5, with D tentatively TRBD1 (5 bases). Germline CDR1 reads MNHNS; CDR2 reads SASEGT. V was shortened by 5 bases and J by 3 bases, with 11 bases between the two germline ends. This CDR3 spans 14 amino acids. As DNA, the CDR3 is TGTGCCAGCAGTATTCAGGGTCCCAATCAGCCCCAGCATTTT. Translated: CASSIQGPNQPQHF.

This clonotype was counted many times. The chain has TRBV11-2 and TRBJ2-2, with unresolved D. The V end was cut by 0 bases, the J end by 2 bases, with 1 base between. There are 13 residues in the CDR3. Germline V gene sequence: CDR1 SGHAT, CDR2 FQNNGV. CDR3 DNA: TGTGCCAGCAGCTTAGACAACACCGGGGAGCTGTTTTTT. This sequence encodes CASSLDNTGELFF.

J is TRBJ2-3 and V is TRBV7-2; 9 bases are shared with TRBD2. V trimming: 5 bases; J trimming: 0 bases; junction bases outside the gene matches: 6. The CDR3 is made up of 16 amino acids. Germline values: CDR1 SGHTA, CDR2 FQGNSA. CDR3: CASSTERGASTDTQYF. CDR3 coding DNA: TGTGCCAGCAGCACGGAGCGGGGGGCTAGCACAGATACGCAGTATTTT.

J is TRBJ2-1 and V is TRBV20-1, with 9 bases aligning to TRBD2. Germline CDR1 reads DFQATT; CDR2 reads SNEGSKA (reference sequence). V gave up 4 bases and J gave up 5 bases; unmatched junction bases: 12. This CDR3 contains 16 residues. CDR3 sequence (DNA): TGCAGTGCTAAACCAAGCCTAGCGGGGACCAACAATGAGCAGTTCTTC. It codes for CSAKPSLAGTNNEQFF.

This chain joins TRBV15 and TRBJ2-7; D might be TRBD2 (5 bases). Germline CDR1 reads LNHNV; CDR2 reads YYDKDF (reference sequence). The germline V and J ends were trimmed by 1 base and 10 bases, with 14 bases remaining between them. The CDR3 loop spans 13 amino acids. CDR3 DNA sequence: TGTGCCACCAGCAGAGTTCTCGGGAAATATCAGTACTTC. It is translated as CATSRVLGKYQYF.

This clonotype was seen only a few times. The rearrangement joins TRBV2 to TRBJ1-1; D is uncertain. Trimming removed 7 bases from V and 1 base from J, with 4 bases in between. Germline loops: CDR1 SNHLY, CDR2 FYNNEI. There are 11 residues in the CDR3. The CDR3 nucleotides read TGTGCCAGCATGAGGAACACTGAAGCTTTCTTT. Its protein is CASMRNTEAFF. The full variable domain, with the rest looked up from reference TRBV2 and TRBJ1-1, is EPEVTQTPSHQVTQMGQEVILRCVPISNHLYFYWYRQILGQKVEFLVSFYNNEISEKSEIFDDQFSVERPDGSNFTLKIRSTKLEDSAMYFCASMRNTEAFFGQGTRLTVV.

This chain connects TRBV24-1 to TRBJ2-3; 7 bases align to TRBD2. CDR3 length: 14 residues. J lost 3 bases, V lost 3 bases, and 2 bases had no gene match. Germline V gene data show CDR1 as KGHDR and CDR2 as SFDVKD. CDR3: CATSDQAGTDTQYF. The CDR3 DNA follows: TGTGCCACCAGTGATCAAGCGGGGACAGATACGCAGTATTTT.

This clonotype appeared a few times. CDR3 in DNA: TGCGCCAGCAGCCAAGGGCCTAAAGGGTATACAGATACGCAGTATTTT. Amino acid sequence: CASSQGPKGYTDTQYF. The gene calls are TRBV4-3 and TRBJ2-3; unclear D gene. Looked up from germline, CDR1 is LGHNA and CDR2 is YSLEER. V was clipped by 1 base and J by 3 bases, with 14 bases between them. The CDR3 consists of 16 residues.

The chain couples TRBV20-1 to TRBJ2-5; possibly TRBD2 for D (6 bases). Trimming removed 0 bases from V and 5 bases from J, with 16 bases in between. The CDR3 is 15 amino acids. Germline V CDR1 and CDR2: DFQATT, SNEGSKA (reference sequence). The CDR3 here is CSARDPGLSWETQYF. The CDR3 DNA reads as TGCAGTGCTAGAGACCCGGGACTTAGTTGGGAGACCCAGTACTTC.

The chain carries TRBV5-1 and TRBJ2-7; the D is unclear. This CDR3 spans 13 amino acids. CDR1 is SGHRS, CDR2 YFSETQ, per germline. V lost 1 base, J lost 7 bases, and 12 bases lay in between. CDR3 sequence: CASSLSGVGEQYF. Written as DNA, the CDR3 is TGCGCCAGCAGCTTGTCTGGGGTGGGGGAGCAGTACTTC. Full variable domain (remainder filled in from reference TRBV5-1 and TRBJ2-7): KAGVTQTPRYLIKTRGQQVTLSCSPISGHRSVSWYQQTPGQGLQFLFEYFSETQRNKGNFPGRFSGRQFSNSRSEMNVSTLELGDSALYLCASSLSGVGEQYFGPGTRLTVT.

A few counts support this clonotype. V gene TRBV12-3 or TRBV12-4 combines with J gene TRBJ2-3; 9 bases agree with TRBD1. The CDR3 is 13 amino acids. V lost 5 bases and J lost 4; bases outside the gene matches: 1. The CDR3 nucleotides read TGTGCCAGCAGTACAGGGGGCGCAGATACGCAGTATTTT. Amino acids: CASSTGGADTQYF.

CDR3 region: CASSFGSSGSDTQYF. The CDR3 DNA follows: TGTGCCAGCAGCTTCGGGTCTAGCGGGAGCGATACGCAGTATTTT. The chain employs TRBV5-5 and TRBJ2-3, with TRBD2 identical over 10 bases. CDR3 length: 15 residues. Germline-derived CDR1 and CDR2 are SGHKS and YYEKEE (reference sequence). Trimming cost V 2 bases and J 6 bases; bases outside gene matches: 6.

This clonotype was seen a few times. The chain employs TRBV5-6 and TRBJ2-7, with D possibly being TRBD2 (5 bases). Trimming removed 5 bases from V and 4 bases from J, with 10 bases in between. The germline gives CDR1 SGHDT, CDR2 YYEEEE. This CDR3 comprises 12 residues. CDR3 nucleotides: TGTGCCAGCAGTTCCCGGGGATACGAGCAGTACTTC. Translation: CASSSRGYEQYF.

The rearrangement uses TRBV19 and TRBJ2-7, with TRBD2 matching over 10 bases. Trimming at V came to 5 bases and at J to 5 bases, leaving 6 bases not matched to a gene. The CDR3 totals 14 residues. The germline V gene has CDR1 LNHDA and CDR2 SQIVND (reference sequence). The CDR3 here is CASSLASGSHEQYF. CDR3 sequence (DNA): TGTGCCAGTAGTCTTGCTAGCGGGAGCCACGAGCAGTACTTC.

This chain uses TRBV5-1 with TRBJ1-4; TRBD1 matches 10 bases. In germline, CDR1 is SGHRS, CDR2 YFSETQ. This CDR3 has 14 amino acids. V lost 4 bases to trimming and J lost 8 bases; unmatched junction nucleotides: 5. The CDR3 nucleotides read TGCGCCAGCAGCATGACAGGGGGCGGGGAAAAACTGTTTTTT. Translated, it gives CASSMTGGGEKLFF.

In its sample, this clonotype was seen many times. The genes are TRBV7-9 and TRBJ2-7; TRBD1 matches at 7 bases. CDR3 length: 11 amino acids. CDR1 is SEHNR and CDR2 is FQNEAQ in the germline V gene (reference sequence). V lost 8 bases to trimming and J lost 4 bases; unmatched junction nucleotides: 2. The CDR3 region has the DNA TGTGCCAGCGGGACAGCTTACGAGCAGTACTTC. Translation gives CASGTAYEQYF.

This clonotype was detected only a few times. The chain combines TRBV15 with TRBJ1-2; D not certain. CDR1 LNHNV and CDR2 YYDKDF come from the germline V gene (reference sequence). V gave up 0 bases and J gave up 6 bases, with 8 bases separating them. The CDR3 consists of 13 residues. The CDR3, as DNA: TGTGCCACCAGCAGAGATTCTGGGAATGGCTACACCTTC. It codes for CATSRDSGNGYTF. Together with reference TRBV15 and TRBJ1-2, the CDR3 gives the full variable domain: DAMVIQNPRYQVTQFGKPVTLSCSQTLNHNVMYWYQQKSSQAPKLLFHYYDKDFNNEADTPDNFQSRRPNTSFCFLDIRSPGLGDTAMYLCATSRDSGNGYTFGSGTRLTVV.

This chain joins TRBV9 and TRBJ2-3; 8 bases are shared with TRBD2. Germline V lookup: CDR1 SGDLS, CDR2 YYNGEE. J was trimmed by 5 bases and V by 0 bases; bases with no gene match: 11. This CDR3 contains 17 residues. The CDR3 DNA follows: TGTGCCAGCAGCGTAGGGATTTCGGGACTAGTGGGAGATACGCAGTATTTT. It specifies CASSVGISGLVGDTQYF.

This clonotype came up a few times. J is TRBJ2-4 and V is TRBV4-3, with D possibly matching TRBD2 (6 bases). CDR3 length: 15 residues. V was pared by 0 bases and J by 7 bases, with 13 bases between. The germline V gene has CDR1 LGHNA and CDR2 YSLEER. CDR3 residues: CASSQEPQRANIQYF. The CDR3 DNA reads as TGCGCCAGCAGCCAAGAGCCCCAGCGGGCCAACATTCAGTACTTC.

This clonotype was seen more than once but under ten times. CDR3 nucleotides: TGTGCCAGCAGTTTAGGCAGGGTGAGGTATGGCTACACCTTC. Its protein product is CASSLGRVRYGYTF. This sequence joins TRBV12-3 or TRBV12-4 and TRBJ1-2; possibly TRBD1 for D (5 bases). Between the trimmed V and J ends, which lost 1 base and 5 bases, there was a span of 11 bases. The CDR3 has 14 amino acids.